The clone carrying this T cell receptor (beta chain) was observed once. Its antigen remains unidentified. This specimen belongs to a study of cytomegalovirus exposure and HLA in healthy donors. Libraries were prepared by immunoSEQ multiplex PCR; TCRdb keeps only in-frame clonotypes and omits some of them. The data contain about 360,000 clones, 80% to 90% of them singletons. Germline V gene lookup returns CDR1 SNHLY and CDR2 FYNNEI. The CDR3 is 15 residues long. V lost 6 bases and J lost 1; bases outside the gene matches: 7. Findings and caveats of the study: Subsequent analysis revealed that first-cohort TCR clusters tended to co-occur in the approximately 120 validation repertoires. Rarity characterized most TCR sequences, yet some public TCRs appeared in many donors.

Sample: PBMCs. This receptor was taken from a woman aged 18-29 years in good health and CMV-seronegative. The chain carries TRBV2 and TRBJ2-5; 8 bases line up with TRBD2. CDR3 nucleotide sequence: TGTGCCAGCAGGGACCCTACTAGCGGCCAAGAGACCCAGTACTTC. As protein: CASRDPTSGQETQYF.